The present T cell receptor (beta chain) was sequenced within a study of OX40 agonist ivuxolimab in advanced cancers. TCRdb keeps only in-frame clones here, not all; method: immunoSEQ multiplex PCR. The sample includes more than 60,000 clones, around 94% seen only once; the top ten take around 16%. Specimen: CD4+ or CD8+ T cells sorted from blood, collected in a trial of the OX40 agonist ivuxolimab. The clonotype comes from an adult with an advanced solid tumor such as melanoma, head and neck, liver or kidney cancer.

CDR3 loop: CASSPRRSSYNEQFF. The CDR3 coding sequence is TGTGCCAGCAGCCCCCGGCGGAGCTCCTACAATGAGCAGTTCTTC. The rearrangement joins TRBV6-4 to TRBJ2-1; D ambiguous. V was pared by 6 bases and J by 0 bases, with 12 bases between. This CDR3 contains 15 residues. From germline, CDR1 is MRHNA and CDR2 SNTAGT.